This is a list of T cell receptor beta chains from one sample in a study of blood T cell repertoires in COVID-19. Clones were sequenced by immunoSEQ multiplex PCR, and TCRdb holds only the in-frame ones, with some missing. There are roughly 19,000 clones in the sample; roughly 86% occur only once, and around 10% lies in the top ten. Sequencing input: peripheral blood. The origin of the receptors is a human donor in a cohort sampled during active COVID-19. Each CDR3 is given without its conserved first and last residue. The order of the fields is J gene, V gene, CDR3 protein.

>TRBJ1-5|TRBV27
ASSPNAGGSNQPQH
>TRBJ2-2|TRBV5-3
ARSLAPPSGNTGELF
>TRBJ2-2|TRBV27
ASTPWATGTGNTGELF
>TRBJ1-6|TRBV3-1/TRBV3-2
ASSQEWTGGSPLH
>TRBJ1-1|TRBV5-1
ASSIRTGNTEAF
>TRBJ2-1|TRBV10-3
AISEQRGGDYNEQF
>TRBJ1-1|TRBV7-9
ARRGLRTEAF
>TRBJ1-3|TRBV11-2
ASSLIGAGGGNTIY
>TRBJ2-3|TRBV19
ASSPNLEPADTQY
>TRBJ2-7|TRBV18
ASSPPSRGYEQY
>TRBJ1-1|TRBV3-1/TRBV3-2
ASSQRGGMNTEAF
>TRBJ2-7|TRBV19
ASSIGGGPLYEQY
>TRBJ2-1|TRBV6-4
ASSEALGRERNEQF
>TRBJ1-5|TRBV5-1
ASSLDTGGNQPQH
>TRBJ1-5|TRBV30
AWSLDGYSNQPQH
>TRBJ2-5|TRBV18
ASSPGQDVETQY
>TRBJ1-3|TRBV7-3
ASSLSSSGNTIY
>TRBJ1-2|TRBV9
ASSAGTGGRGIYGYT
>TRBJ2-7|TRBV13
ASSPGLAGDQY
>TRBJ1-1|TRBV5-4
ASSIDRESEAF
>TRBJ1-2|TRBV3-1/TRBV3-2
ASSKHSAGINYGYT
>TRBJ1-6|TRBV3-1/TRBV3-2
ASSSGQGGSPLH
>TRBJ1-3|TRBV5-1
ASSLDGVSGNTIY
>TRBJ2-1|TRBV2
ASTGQGQGNEQF